The following is a T cell receptor beta chain sequence with its context. The record originates from a study of somatic mutations in cytotoxic T cells in rheumatoid arthritis. Produced via immunoSEQ multiplex PCR; TCRdb's table is partial and in-frame only. The sample shows under 20,000 clones, roughly nine tenths of them seen only once. The sequence was obtained from a man in his forties or fifties in good health. The sample comprised CD8+ T cells sorted from blood.

Here the CDR3 reads CASSLHRLAGGSYNEQFF. In DNA form, the CDR3 reads TGTGCCAGCAGTCTCCATCGACTAGCGGGAGGCTCCTACAATGAGCAGTTCTTC. The chain joins TRBV28 to TRBJ2-1; 13 bases fit TRBD2. Germline assignment: CDR1 MDHEN and CDR2 SYDVKM. The ends lost 5 bases at V and 0 bases at J; junction bases unmatched: 7. The CDR3 consists of 18 residues.